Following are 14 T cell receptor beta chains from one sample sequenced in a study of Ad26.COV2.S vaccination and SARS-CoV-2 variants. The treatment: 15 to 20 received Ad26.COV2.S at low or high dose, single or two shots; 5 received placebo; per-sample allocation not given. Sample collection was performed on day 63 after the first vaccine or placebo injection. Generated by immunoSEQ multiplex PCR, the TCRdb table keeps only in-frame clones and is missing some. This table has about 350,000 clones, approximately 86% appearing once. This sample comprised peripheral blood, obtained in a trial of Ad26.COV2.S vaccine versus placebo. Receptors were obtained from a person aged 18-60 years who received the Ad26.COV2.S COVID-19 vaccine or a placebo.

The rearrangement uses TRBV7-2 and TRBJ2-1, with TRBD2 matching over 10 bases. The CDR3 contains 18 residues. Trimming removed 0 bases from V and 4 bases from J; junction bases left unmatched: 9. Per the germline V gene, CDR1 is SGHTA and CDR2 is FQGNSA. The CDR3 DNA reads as TGTGCCAGCAGCTTAGCGTGGCTAGCGGGGGTTCCGTACAATGAGCAGTTCTTC. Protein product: CASSLAWLAGVPYNEQFF.

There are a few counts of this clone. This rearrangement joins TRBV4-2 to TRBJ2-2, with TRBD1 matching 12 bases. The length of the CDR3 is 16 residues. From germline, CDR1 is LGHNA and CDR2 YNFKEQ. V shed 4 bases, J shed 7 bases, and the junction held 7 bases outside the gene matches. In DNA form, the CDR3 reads TGTGCCAGCAGCCCAGGGACAGGGGGCGCCGGCGGGGAGCTGTTTTTT. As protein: CASSPGTGGAGGELFF.

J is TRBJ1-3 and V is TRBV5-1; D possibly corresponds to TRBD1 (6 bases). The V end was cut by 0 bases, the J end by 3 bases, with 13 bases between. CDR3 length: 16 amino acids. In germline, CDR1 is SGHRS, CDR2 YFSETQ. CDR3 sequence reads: CASSLAQTGNGNTIYF. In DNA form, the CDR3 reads TGCGCCAGCAGCTTGGCCCAAACAGGGAATGGAAACACCATATATTTT.

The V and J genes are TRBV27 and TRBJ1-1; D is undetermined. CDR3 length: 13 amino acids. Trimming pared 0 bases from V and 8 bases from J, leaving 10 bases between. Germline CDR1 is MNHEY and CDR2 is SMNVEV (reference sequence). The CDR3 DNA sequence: TGTGCCAGCAGTTTATCAGATGCGACAGAAGCTTTCTTT. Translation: CASSLSDATEAFF.

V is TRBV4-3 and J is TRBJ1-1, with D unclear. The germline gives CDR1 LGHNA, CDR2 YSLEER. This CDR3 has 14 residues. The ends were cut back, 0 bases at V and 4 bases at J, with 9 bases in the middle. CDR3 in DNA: TGCGCCAGCAGCCAAGATCTGGGAGGCACTGAAGCTTTCTTT. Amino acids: CASSQDLGGTEAFF.

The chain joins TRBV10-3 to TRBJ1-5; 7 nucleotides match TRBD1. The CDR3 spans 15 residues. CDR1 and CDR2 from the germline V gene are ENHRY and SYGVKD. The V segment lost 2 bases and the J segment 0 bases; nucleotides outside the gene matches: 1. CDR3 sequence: CAISETGDSNQPQHF. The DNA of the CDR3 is TGTGCCATCAGTGAGACAGGGGATAGCAATCAGCCCCAGCATTTT.

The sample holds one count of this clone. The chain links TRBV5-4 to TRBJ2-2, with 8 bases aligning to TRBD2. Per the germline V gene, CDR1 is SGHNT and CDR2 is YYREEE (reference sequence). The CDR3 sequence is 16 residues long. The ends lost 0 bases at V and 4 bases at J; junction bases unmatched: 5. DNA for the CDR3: TGTGCCAGCAGCTTGGAAGCGGGGGACCCCACCGGGGAGCTGTTTTTT. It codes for CASSLEAGDPTGELFF.

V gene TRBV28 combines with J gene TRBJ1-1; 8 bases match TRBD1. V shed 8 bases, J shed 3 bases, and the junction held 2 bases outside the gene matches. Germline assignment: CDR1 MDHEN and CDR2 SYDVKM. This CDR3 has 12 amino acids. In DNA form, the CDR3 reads TGTGCCAGCCAGGGGGCCCACACTGAAGCTTTCTTT. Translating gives CASQGAHTEAFF.

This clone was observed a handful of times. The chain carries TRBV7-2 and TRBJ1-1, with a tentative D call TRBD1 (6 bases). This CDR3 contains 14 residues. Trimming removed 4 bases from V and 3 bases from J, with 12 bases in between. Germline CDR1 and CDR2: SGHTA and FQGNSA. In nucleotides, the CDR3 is TGTGCCAGCAGCTCCAGGACAGTATACACTGAAGCTTTCTTT. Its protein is CASSSRTVYTEAFF.

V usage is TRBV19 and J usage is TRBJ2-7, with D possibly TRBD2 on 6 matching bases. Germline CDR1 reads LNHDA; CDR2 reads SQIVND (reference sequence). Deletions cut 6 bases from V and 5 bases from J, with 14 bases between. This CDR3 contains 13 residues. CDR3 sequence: CASRSGRDHEQYF. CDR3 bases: TGTGCCAGTAGGTCCGGGCGGGACCACGAGCAGTACTTC.

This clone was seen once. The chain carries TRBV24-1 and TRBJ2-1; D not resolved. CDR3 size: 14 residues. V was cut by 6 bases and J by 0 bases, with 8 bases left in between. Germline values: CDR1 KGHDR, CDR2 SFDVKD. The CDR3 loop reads CATSLTDSYNEQFF. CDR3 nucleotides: TGTGCCACCAGTCTGACGGACTCCTACAATGAGCAGTTCTTC.

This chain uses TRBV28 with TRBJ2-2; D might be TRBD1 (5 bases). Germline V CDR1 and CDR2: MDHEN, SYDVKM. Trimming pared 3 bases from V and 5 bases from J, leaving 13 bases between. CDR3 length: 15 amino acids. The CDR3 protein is CASSFPLTATGELFF. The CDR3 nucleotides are TGTGCCAGCAGTTTCCCCTTGACAGCAACCGGGGAGCTGTTTTTT.

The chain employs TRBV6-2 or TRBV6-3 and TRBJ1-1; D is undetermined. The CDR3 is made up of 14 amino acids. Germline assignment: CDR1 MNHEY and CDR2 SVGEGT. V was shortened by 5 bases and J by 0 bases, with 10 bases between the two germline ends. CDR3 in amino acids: CASSPPSLNTEAFF. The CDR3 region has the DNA TGTGCCAGCAGTCCACCCTCCTTGAACACTGAAGCTTTCTTT.

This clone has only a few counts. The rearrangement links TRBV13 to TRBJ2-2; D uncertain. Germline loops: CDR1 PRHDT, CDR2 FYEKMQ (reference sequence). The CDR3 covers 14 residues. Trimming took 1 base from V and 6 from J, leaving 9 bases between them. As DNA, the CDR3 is TGTGCCAGCAGCTTAGCTCCCCCGGCCGGGGAGCTGTTTTTT. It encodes CASSLAPPAGELFF.